What follows is one T cell receptor beta chain and its context. Its specificity is unknown. Amplification yielded TCR beta CDR3 regions, with RNA transcripts as the source. Researchers ran a first-round RT-PCR on the TCR CDR3 using the HTBI primer set. TCRdb independently ran MiXCR on the multiplex PCR reads; one entry per CDR3 protein. Of about 330,000 distinct CDR3 sequences listed, approximately 14% were seen once; the top ten hold roughly 33%. These data belong to a study of T cells in Graves' hyperthyroidism and ophthalmopathy. The study's findings and limits: From stable hyperthyroidism, ophthalmopathy was separated by a 13 V-J model. Most expanded thyroid clonotypes above 0.001 recurred in blood.

The ends were cut back, 0 bases at V and 2 bases at J, with 23 bases in the middle. CDR1 is MNHEY and CDR2 is SVGAGI in the germline V gene. This CDR3 has 21 residues. The chain has TRBV6-5 and TRBJ2-6; D is possibly TRBD2 (5 bases). Material for sequencing was blood. The TCR sequence derives from a woman aged 40 to 50 with Graves' ophthalmopathy. CDR3 sequence reads: CASSYSKARNLRGAGANVLTF. In DNA form, the CDR3 reads TGTGCCAGCAGTTACTCGAAAGCACGGAACTTACGGGGAGCTGGGGCCAACGTCCTGACTTTC.